This T cell receptor (beta chain) was observed in a study of T cell changes during pregnancy in multiple sclerosis. The trim removed 10 bases at V and 6 bases at J, leaving 27 bases unmatched. This CDR3 contains 19 residues. Germline V lookup: CDR1 LNHDA, CDR2 SQIVND (reference sequence). Generated by immunoSEQ multiplex PCR, the TCRdb table keeps only in-frame clones and is missing some. Altogether over 45,000 clones are present, 70% to 90% being singletons, with the ten largest covering 0.58%. The sequence was obtained from a female donor with multiple sclerosis, enrolled in a pregnancy study. V is TRBV19 and J is TRBJ2-1; 7 bases agree with TRBD2. The sequencing here drew on CD4+ T cells from peripheral blood mononuclear cells, taken in the first trimester of pregnancy. CDR3 amino acids: CATHLDGTTTIGPGNEQFF. The CDR3 coding sequence is TGTGCCACCCACCTCGACGGGACTACCACGATCGGCCCGGGCAATGAGCAGTTCTTC.